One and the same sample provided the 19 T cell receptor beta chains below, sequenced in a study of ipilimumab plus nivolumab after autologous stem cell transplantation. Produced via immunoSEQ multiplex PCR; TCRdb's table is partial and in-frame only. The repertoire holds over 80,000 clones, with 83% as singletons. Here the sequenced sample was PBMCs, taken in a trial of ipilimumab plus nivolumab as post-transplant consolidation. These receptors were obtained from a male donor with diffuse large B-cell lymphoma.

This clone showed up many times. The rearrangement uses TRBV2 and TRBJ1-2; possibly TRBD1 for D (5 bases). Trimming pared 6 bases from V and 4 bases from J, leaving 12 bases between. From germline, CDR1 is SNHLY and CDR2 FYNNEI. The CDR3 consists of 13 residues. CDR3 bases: TGTGCCAGCAGCGTACAGGTAGCCTATGGCTACACCTTC. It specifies CASSVQVAYGYTF.

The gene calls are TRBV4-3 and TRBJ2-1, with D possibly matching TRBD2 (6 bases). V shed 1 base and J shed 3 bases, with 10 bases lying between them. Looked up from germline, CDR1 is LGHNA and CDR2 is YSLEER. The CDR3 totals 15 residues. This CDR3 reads CASSQGSGLYNEQFF. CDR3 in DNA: TGCGCCAGCAGCCAAGGTAGCGGCCTCTACAATGAGCAGTTCTTC.

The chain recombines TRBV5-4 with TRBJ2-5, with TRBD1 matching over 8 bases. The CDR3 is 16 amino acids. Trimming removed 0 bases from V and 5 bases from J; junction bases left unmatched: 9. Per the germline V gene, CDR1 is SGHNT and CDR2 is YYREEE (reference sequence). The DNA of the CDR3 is TGTGCCAGCAGCTTGGGAGGCAGGGGGCGCGGGGAGACCCAGTACTTC. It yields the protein CASSLGGRGRGETQYF.

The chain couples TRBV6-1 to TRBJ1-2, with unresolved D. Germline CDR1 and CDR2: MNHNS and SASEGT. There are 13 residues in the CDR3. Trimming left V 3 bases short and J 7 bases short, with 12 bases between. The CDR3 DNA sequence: TGTGCCAGCAGTGACAGGTCTCGGGGTGGCTACACCTTC. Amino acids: CASSDRSRGGYTF.

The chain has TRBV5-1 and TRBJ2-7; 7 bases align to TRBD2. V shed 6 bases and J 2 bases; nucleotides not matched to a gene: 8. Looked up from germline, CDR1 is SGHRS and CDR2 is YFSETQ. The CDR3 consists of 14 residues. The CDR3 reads CASTLLGGAYEQYF. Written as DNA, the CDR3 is TGCGCCAGCACACTGTTGGGGGGGGCCTACGAGCAGTACTTC.

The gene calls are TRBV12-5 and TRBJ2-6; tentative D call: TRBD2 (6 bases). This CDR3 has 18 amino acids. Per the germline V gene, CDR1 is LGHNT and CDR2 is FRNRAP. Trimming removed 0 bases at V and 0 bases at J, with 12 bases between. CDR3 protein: CASGLVGTLSSGANVLTF. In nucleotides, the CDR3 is TGTGCTAGTGGTTTGGTGGGGACTCTCTCCTCTGGGGCCAACGTCCTGACTTTC.

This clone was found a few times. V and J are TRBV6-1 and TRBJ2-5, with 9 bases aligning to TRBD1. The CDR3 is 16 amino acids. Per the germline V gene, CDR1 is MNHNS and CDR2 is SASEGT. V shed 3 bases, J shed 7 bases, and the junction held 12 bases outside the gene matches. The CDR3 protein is CASSESTGGAWGTQYF. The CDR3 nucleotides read TGTGCCAGCAGTGAGAGTACAGGGGGCGCTTGGGGGACCCAGTACTTC.

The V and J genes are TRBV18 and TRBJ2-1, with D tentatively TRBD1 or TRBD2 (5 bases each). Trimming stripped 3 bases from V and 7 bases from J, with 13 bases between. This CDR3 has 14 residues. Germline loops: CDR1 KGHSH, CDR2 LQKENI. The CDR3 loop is CASSPRGVGNEQFF. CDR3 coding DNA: TGTGCCAGCTCACCCCGAGGGGTAGGGAATGAGCAGTTCTTC.

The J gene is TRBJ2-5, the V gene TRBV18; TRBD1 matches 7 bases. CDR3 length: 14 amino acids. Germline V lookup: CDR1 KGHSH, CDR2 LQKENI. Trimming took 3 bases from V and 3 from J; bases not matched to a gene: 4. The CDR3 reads CASSPSTGEETQYF. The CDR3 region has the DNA TGTGCCAGCTCACCTTCAACAGGGGAAGAGACCCAGTACTTC.

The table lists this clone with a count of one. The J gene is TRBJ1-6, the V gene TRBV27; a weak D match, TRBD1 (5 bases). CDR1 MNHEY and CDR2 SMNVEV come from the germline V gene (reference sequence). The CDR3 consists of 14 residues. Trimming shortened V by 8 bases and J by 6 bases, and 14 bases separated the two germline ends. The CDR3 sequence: CASGAAGFNSPLHF. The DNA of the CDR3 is TGTGCCAGCGGGGCGGCAGGTTTTAATTCACCCCTCCACTTT.

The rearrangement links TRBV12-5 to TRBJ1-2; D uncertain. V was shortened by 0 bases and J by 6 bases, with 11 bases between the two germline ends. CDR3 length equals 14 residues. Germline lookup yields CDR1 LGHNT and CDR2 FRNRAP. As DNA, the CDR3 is TGTGCTAGTGGTTTGGTAATGGGAAGCAATGGCTACACCTTC. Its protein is CASGLVMGSNGYTF.

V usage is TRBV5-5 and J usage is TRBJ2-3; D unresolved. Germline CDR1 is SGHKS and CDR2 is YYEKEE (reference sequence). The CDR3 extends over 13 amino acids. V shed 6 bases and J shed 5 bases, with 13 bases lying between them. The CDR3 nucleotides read TGTGCCAGCACCGAACCTCTCCAAGATACGCAGTATTTT. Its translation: CASTEPLQDTQYF.

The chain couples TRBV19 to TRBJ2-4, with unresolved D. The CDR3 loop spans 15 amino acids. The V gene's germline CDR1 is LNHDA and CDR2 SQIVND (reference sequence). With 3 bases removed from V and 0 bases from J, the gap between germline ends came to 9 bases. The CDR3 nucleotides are TGTGCCAGTAGTATGCCACAGCTAGCCAAAAACATTCAGTACTTC. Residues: CASSMPQLAKNIQYF.

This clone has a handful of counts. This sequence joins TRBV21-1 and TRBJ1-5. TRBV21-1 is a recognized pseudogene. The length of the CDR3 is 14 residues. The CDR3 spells CASSNGRGNQPQHF. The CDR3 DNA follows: TGTGCCAGCAGCAACGGACGGGGAAATCAGCCCCAGCATTTT.

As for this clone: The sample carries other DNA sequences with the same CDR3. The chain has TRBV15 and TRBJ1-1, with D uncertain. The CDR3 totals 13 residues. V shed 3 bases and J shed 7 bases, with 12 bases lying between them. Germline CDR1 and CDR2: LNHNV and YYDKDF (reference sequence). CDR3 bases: TGTGCCACCAGCAGGAGCTCGGGCGGTGAAGCTTTCTTT. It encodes CATSRSSGGEAFF. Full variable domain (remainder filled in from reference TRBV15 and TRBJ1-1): DAMVIQNPRYQVTQFGKPVTLSCSQTLNHNVMYWYQQKSSQAPKLLFHYYDKDFNNEADTPDNFQSRRPNTSFCFLDIRSPGLGDTAMYLCATSRSSGGEAFFGQGTRLTVV.

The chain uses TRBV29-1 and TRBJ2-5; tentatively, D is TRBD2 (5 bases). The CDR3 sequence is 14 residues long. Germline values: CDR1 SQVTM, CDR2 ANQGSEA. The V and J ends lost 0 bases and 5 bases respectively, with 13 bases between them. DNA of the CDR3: TGCAGCGTTGAAGATCTAACCGGGGTGGAGACCCAGTACTTC. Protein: CSVEDLTGVETQYF.

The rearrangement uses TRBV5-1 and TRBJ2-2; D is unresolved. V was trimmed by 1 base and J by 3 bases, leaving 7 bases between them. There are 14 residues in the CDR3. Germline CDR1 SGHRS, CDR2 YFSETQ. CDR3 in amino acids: CASSLFRDTGELFF. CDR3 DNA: TGCGCCAGCAGCTTGTTTCGGGACACCGGGGAGCTGTTTTTT.

The CDR3 loop is CASSLGGAGRDTQYF. CDR3 coding DNA: TGTGCCAGCAGCCTGGGTGGGGCCGGGCGGGATACGCAGTATTTT. The chain uses TRBV7-3 and TRBJ2-3; maybe TRBD1 (5 bases). CDR3 size: 15 residues. V lost 5 bases to trimming and J lost 6 bases, with 18 bases between them. Germline assignment: CDR1 SGHTA and CDR2 FQGTGA.

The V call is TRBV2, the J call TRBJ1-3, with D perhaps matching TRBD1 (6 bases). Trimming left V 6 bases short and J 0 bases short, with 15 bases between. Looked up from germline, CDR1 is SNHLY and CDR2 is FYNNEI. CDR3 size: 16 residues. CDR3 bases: TGTGCCAGCAGGGTTGTCAGGGGAGCCTCTGGAAACACCATATATTTT. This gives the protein CASRVVRGASGNTIYF.